This T cell receptor (beta chain) originates from a study of T cell changes during pregnancy in multiple sclerosis. The CDR3 totals 14 residues. CDR1 and CDR2 (germline): SGHNT, YYREEE (reference sequence). With V trimmed by 3 bases and J by 2 bases, 3 bases remained unmatched. TCRdb's copy holds only in-frame clones and misses some; the assay was immunoSEQ multiplex PCR. This table has about 64,000 clones, 95% to 97% appearing once. The sample in question was CD8+ T cells from peripheral blood mononuclear cells, obtained after pregnancy. The chain recombines TRBV5-4 with TRBJ2-7; 9 bases map to TRBD2. The clonotype was recovered from a female donor with multiple sclerosis, enrolled in a pregnancy study. The CDR3: CASSSGTSTYEQYF. CDR3 coding DNA: TGTGCCAGCAGCTCCGGGACTAGCACCTACGAGCAGTACTTC.